This TCR beta chain was identified in a study of identical twins. MiXCR was run by TCRdb on the 5' RACE reads, yielding one entry per CDR3 protein. The sample holds 1.5 million to 2 million distinct CDR3 sequences, 25% to 35% seen once. Germline CDR1 and CDR2: SGHDT and YYEEEE. The CDR3 length is 16 residues. The ends lost 2 bases at V and 4 bases at J; junction bases unmatched: 5. The V and J genes are TRBV5-6 and TRBJ2-1, with TRBD2 matching over 11 bases. The sequenced material came from cord blood. The receptor was isolated from a newborn girl in good health. The CDR3 protein is CASSFTTSGVYNEQFF. CDR3 bases: TGTGCCAGCAGCTTCACGACTAGCGGGGTTTACAATGAGCAGTTCTTC.